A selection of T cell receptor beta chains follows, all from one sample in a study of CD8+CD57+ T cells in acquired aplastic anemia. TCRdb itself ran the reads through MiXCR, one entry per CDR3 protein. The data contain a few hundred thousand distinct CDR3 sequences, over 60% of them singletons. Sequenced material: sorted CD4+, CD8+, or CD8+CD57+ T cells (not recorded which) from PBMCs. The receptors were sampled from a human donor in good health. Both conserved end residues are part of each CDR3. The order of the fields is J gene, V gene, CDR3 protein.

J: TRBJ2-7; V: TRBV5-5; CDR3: CASSSPGGSYEQYF
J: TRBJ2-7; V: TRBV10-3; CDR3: CAMAGLISNEQYF
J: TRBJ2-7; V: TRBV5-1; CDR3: CASSFSGGRNEQYF
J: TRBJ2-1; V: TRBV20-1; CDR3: CSASAAGGQYNEQFF
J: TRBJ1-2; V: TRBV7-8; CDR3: CASSSGTGRLEAGYTF
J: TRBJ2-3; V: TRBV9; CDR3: CASSVGTSDSGDTQYF
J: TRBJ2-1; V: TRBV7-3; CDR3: CASSLSSAGWNEQFF
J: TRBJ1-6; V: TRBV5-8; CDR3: CASSFLGNNSPLHF
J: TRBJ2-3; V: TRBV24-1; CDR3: CATSDLSTFPDTQYF
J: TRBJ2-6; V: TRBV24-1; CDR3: CATSDPGGAGANVLTF
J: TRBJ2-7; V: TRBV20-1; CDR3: CSARAGQGTYEQYF
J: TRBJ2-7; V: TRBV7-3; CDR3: CASSVDIYEQYF
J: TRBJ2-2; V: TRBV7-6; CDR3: CASSLDRVGTGELFF
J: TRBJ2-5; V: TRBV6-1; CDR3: CFQRGAGISF
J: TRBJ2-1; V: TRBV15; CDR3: CATSRSLTGGYNEQFF